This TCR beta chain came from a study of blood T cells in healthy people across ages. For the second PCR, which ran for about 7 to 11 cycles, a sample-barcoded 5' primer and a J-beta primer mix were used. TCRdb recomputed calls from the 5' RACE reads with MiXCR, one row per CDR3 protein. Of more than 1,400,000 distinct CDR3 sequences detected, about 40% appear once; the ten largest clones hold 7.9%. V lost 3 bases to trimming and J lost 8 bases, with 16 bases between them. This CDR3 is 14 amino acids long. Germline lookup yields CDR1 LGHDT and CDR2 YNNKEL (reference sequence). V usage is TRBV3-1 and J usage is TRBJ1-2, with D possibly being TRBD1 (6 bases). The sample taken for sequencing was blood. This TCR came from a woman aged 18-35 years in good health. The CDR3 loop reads CASSQDSGLGGYTF. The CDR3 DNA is TGTGCCAGCAGCCAGGACAGTGGACTTGGGGGCTACACCTTC.